This entry lists 12 T cell receptor beta chains sequenced from one sample in a study of blood T cell repertoires in COVID-19. Clones were read by immunoSEQ multiplex PCR, and TCRdb kept only the in-frame ones, dropping some. The table records over 95,000 clones, about 89% of them present only once. The source material was peripheral blood. These receptors all come from a human donor with acute or convalescent COVID-19. The donor label of this sample is uncertain.

The chain links TRBV19 to TRBJ1-2, with a possible D match to TRBD1 (6 bases). With 3 bases removed from V and 0 bases from J, the gap between germline ends came to 8 bases. Germline V gene data show CDR1 as LNHDA and CDR2 as SQIVND (reference sequence). The CDR3 is 14 amino acids. In DNA, the CDR3 is TGTGCCAGTAGTATCAAGGGGGCTAACTATGGCTACACCTTC. It is translated as CASSIKGANYGYTF.

This clone was picked up one time. The genes are TRBV27 and TRBJ1-1; 8 bases agree with TRBD1. The germline V gene has CDR1 MNHEY and CDR2 SMNVEV (reference sequence). This CDR3 has 13 amino acids. The V gene end was trimmed by 7 bases and the J gene end by 4 bases; junction bases not matched to a gene: 5. CDR3 loop: CASIPTGGTEAFF. The CDR3 DNA sequence: TGTGCCAGCATCCCCACAGGGGGCACTGAAGCTTTCTTT.

This clone was observed once. The V call is TRBV27, the J call TRBJ2-5; D gene unclear. CDR1 MNHEY and CDR2 SMNVEV come from the germline V gene (reference sequence). This CDR3 has 14 amino acids. V was cut by 1 base and J by 7 bases, with 13 bases left in between. The CDR3 protein is CASSLLVDSGTQYF. The CDR3 DNA reads TGTGCCAGCAGTTTATTGGTTGACTCCGGGACCCAGTACTTC.

This chain connects TRBV7-2 to TRBJ2-3; 8 bases agree with TRBD1. Germline V gene sequence: CDR1 SGHTA, CDR2 FQGNSA. Unmatched junction bases numbered 8, after V lost 4 bases and J lost 2 bases. The CDR3 sequence is 16 residues long. Here the CDR3 DNA reads TGTGCCAGCAGCTCCACAGGGGGACTTACCACAGATACGCAGTATTTT. Protein sequence: CASSSTGGLTTDTQYF.

This chain joins TRBV27 and TRBJ2-7; TRBD1 matches 9 bases. The CDR3 contains 14 residues. V dropped 3 bases and J dropped 1; count of bases not matched to a gene: 1. CDR1 and CDR2 (germline): MNHEY, SMNVEV (reference sequence). Written as DNA, the CDR3 is TGTGCCAGCAGTTTCGGGACAGGGTCCTACGAGCAGTACTTC. It translates to CASSFGTGSYEQYF.

The chain is built from TRBV7-7 and TRBJ2-5; maybe TRBD1 (6 bases). This CDR3 is built from 15 residues. Germline-derived CDR1 and CDR2 are SSHAT and FNYEAQ (reference sequence). V lost 1 base, J lost 2 bases, and 11 bases lay in between. CDR3 bases: TGTGCCAGCAGCTTAGGCCGGACAGCACAAGAGACCCAGTACTTC. Its protein is CASSLGRTAQETQYF.

The chain recombines TRBV14 with TRBJ1-5; possibly TRBD1 for D (5 bases). This CDR3 comprises 18 residues. Germline-derived CDR1 and CDR2 are SGHDN and FVKESK. Trimming removed 2 bases at V and 5 bases at J, with 22 bases between. CDR3 region: CASSQSKYRRHFDQPQHF. The CDR3 nucleotides are TGTGCCAGCAGCCAATCGAAATACAGGCGTCACTTCGATCAGCCCCAGCATTTT.

The chain employs TRBV28 and TRBJ2-1; 9 nucleotides match TRBD1. The germline CDR1 and CDR2 sequences are MDHEN and SYDVKM. Germline trimming cut 4 bases from V and 4 bases from J; bases unmatched to any gene: 5. The CDR3 covers 15 residues. The CDR3 DNA sequence: TGTGCCAGCAGTTCAGGGACAGGGTCATACAATGAGCAGTTCTTC. It is translated as CASSSGTGSYNEQFF.

Concerning this clone: A read error may account for a junction end that differs from germline. V and J are TRBV5-4 and TRBJ2-5, with 11 bases aligning to TRBD1. Looked up from germline, CDR1 is SGHNT and CDR2 is YYREEE (reference sequence). The CDR3 has 14 residues. CDR3 in DNA: TGTGCCAGCAGATTGGACAGGGGGCGTGAGACCCAGTACTTC. This sequence encodes CASRLDRGRETQYF.

This clone was counted a few times. The rearrangement links TRBV29-1 to TRBJ1-1; D remains ambiguous. The CDR3 length is 10 residues. The germline V gene has CDR1 SQVTM and CDR2 ANQGSEA. The germline V and J ends were trimmed by 7 bases and 2 bases, with 5 bases remaining between them. For the CDR3, the DNA is TGCAGCGCTCAAAACACTGAAGCTTTCTTT. It translates to CSAQNTEAFF.

V usage is TRBV6-5 and J usage is TRBJ2-3; 7 bases align to TRBD1. V shed 6 bases and J 7 bases; nucleotides not matched to a gene: 13. This CDR3 spans 15 amino acids. Germline V gene sequence: CDR1 MNHEY, CDR2 SVGAGI. Here the CDR3 reads CASSSTGTAGNTQYF. Here the CDR3 DNA reads TGTGCCAGCAGCTCGACCGGGACAGCAGGGAATACGCAGTATTTT.

A note on this clone: One end of the junction varies from germline; a read error may be responsible. The rearrangement links TRBV6-5 to TRBJ2-7; D gene uncertain. CDR3 size: 14 residues. CDR1 and CDR2 (germline): MNHEY, SVGAGI. The chain's CDR3 is CVSSYRPGTYEQYF. The CDR3 nucleotides read TGTGTCAGCAGTTATCGGCCAGGAACCTACGAGCAGTACTTC.